Sequencing of this T cell receptor beta chain was carried out in a study of CD8+ T cells in alopecia areata. On this clone itself: Its antigen is not identified.

It was from PBMCs that CD4+ and CD8+ T cells were sorted. Study observations and caveats: Lesional scalp, notably in alopecia totalis/universalis, had clonality above that of normal scalp. Mice showed TCR sharing more clearly than patients did, possibly owing to HLA. Scalp samples also contribute reads from the resident alphabeta T cells found in normal skin.

RNA was isolated and reverse transcribed to cDNA, the sequencing template. The table came from immunoSEQ multiplex PCR; TCRdb's copy has only in-frame clones and leaves some out. Among more than 95,000 clones, about 60% were seen once, and the ten largest hold roughly 9%. Trimming pared 5 bases from V and 2 bases from J, leaving 12 bases between. The germline V gene has CDR1 SEHNR and CDR2 FQNEAQ (reference sequence). CDR3 size: 14 residues. Sequencing input: CD4+ T cells sorted from blood. The chain links TRBV7-9 to TRBJ1-2, with D tentatively TRBD1 (6 bases). This clonotype originated in a human donor in good health. CDR3 coding DNA: TGTGCCAGCAGCCGACGGACAGTAAACTATGGCTACACCTTC. This encodes CASSRRTVNYGYTF.